These T cell receptor beta chains were read from a single sample in a study of Ad26.COV2.S vaccination and SARS-CoV-2 variants. The protocol was immunoSEQ multiplex PCR, while the TCRdb copy is restricted to in-frame clones and leaves out a portion. The data show about 350,000 clones, with about 88% seen just once and about 10% held by the top ten. The sequencing used peripheral blood, collected in a trial of Ad26.COV2.S vaccine versus placebo. The receptors come from a person between 18 and 59 years old who received the Ad26.COV2.S COVID-19 vaccine or a placebo. Each CDR3 is given with its conserved first and last residue. The D gene is left open where the match is weak. Size values are once, few and many counts, or a class for expanded clones, and some rows have none.

>TRBV7-9|NA|TRBD1|TRBJ1-5
CASSLARQGPQPQHF
TGTGCCAGCAGCTTAGCTCGACAGGGCCCACAGCCCCAGCATTTT
>TRBV18|once|NA|TRBJ1-1
CASSPSSNTEAFF
TGTGCCAGCTCACCTTCGTCGAACACTGAAGCTTTCTTT
>TRBV9|once|TRBD2|TRBJ2-1
CASSVALAGGPNEQFF
TGTGCCAGCAGCGTAGCACTAGCGGGAGGGCCGAATGAGCAGTTCTTC
>TRBV9|large|TRBD2|TRBJ2-7
CASSVALAATYEQYF
TGTGCCAGCAGCGTAGCCCTAGCGGCGACCTACGAGCAGTACTTC
>TRBV5-5|NA|TRBD1|TRBJ1-4
CASSLNRGNEKLFF
TGTGCCAGCAGCTTGAACAGGGGTAATGAAAAACTGTTTTTT
>TRBV18|NA|NA|TRBJ1-4
CASSQRNEKLFF
TGTGCCAGCTCACAGAGGAACGAAAAACTGTTTTTT
>TRBV5-1|NA|NA|TRBJ2-3
CASSLEAGPGRGKYF
TGCGCCAGCAGCTTGGAAGCGGGCCCGGGCAGGGGAAAGTATTTT
>TRBV5-3|NA|NA|TRBJ1-2
CARSLVLPSNYGYTF
TGTGCCAGAAGCTTGGTCCTCCCGTCGAACTATGGCTACACCTTC
>TRBV23-1|once|NA|TRBJ1-5
CASSHYDKQPQHF
TGCGCCAGCAGTCACTACGACAAGCAGCCCCAGCATTTT
>TRBV7-2|NA|TRBD1|TRBJ2-7
CASSPGTGPYEQYF
TGTGCCAGCAGCCCCGGGACAGGACCCTACGAGCAGTACTTC
>TRBV6-2/TRBV6-3|NA|NA|TRBJ2-3
CASSPHGAQGTDTQYF
TGTGCCAGCAGCCCCCACGGGGCCCAAGGGACGGATACGCAGTATTTT
>TRBV25-1|NA|NA|TRBJ2-5
CASSESYHQGHQGETQYF
TGTGCCAGCAGTGAATCGTACCATCAGGGCCACCAGGGAGAGACCCAGTACTTC
>TRBV6-2/TRBV6-3|once|NA|TRBJ2-1
CASSGSRQVGGINEQFF
TGTGCCAGCAGTGGAAGCAGACAGGTGGGGGGGATCAATGAGCAGTTCTTC
>TRBV29-1|NA|TRBD1|TRBJ1-2
CSVEGTGGGYGYTF
TGCAGCGTTGAGGGGACAGGGGGCGGCTATGGCTACACCTTC
>TRBV7-2|NA|NA|TRBJ2-5
CASSPTGGETQYF
TGTGCCAGCAGCCCCACCGGGGGAGAGACCCAGTACTTC
>TRBV11-2|NA|NA|TRBJ1-2
CASSSSGPYGYTF
TGTGCCAGCAGCTCATCCGGGCCCTATGGCTACACCTTC
>TRBV25-1|NA|NA|TRBJ1-2
CASRLTWELSYGYTF
TGTGCCAGCCGACTTACGTGGGAGCTCAGCTATGGCTACACCTTC
>TRBV19|NA|TRBD1|TRBJ1-5
CASSRGTGRASNQPQHF
TGTGCCAGTAGTAGAGGGACAGGTCGCGCGAGCAATCAGCCCCAGCATTTT
>TRBV11-2|once|NA|TRBJ2-7
CASSSGSRGIPYEQYF
TGTGCCAGCAGCTCAGGGTCCCGGGGGATACCCTACGAGCAGTACTTC
>TRBV5-4|NA|TRBD1|TRBJ2-5
CASSAGTEQETQYF
TGTGCCAGCAGCGCAGGGACAGAGCAAGAGACCCAGTACTTC
>TRBV7-2|NA|NA|TRBJ2-6
CASSSDNSGANVLTF
TGTGCCAGCAGCTCGGACAACTCTGGGGCCAACGTCCTGACTTTC
>TRBV11-2|NA|TRBD1|TRBJ1-1
CASSLGTANTEAFF
TGTGCCAGCAGCCTCGGGACAGCGAACACTGAAGCTTTCTTT
>TRBV27|once|NA|TRBJ2-3
CASSLSWENTDTQYF
TGTGCCAGCAGTTTATCGTGGGAGAACACAGATACGCAGTATTTT
>TRBV6-1|NA|NA|TRBJ1-2
CASSESAFEGYTF
TGTGCCAGCAGTGAATCGGCCTTTGAGGGCTACACCTTC
>TRBV4-3|few|TRBD1|TRBJ1-2
CASSQEVQGGTYGYTF
TGCGCCAGCAGCCAAGAAGTCCAGGGGGGAACATATGGCTACACCTTC
>TRBV24-1|NA|NA|TRBJ2-4
CATSDADPRRPKNIQYF
TGTGCCACCAGTGATGCTGACCCGAGGAGGCCCAAAAACATTCAGTACTTC
>TRBV5-4|NA|NA|TRBJ1-2
CASSHPPGAGYTF
TGTGCCAGCAGTCATCCCCCGGGTGCTGGCTACACCTTC
>TRBV4-1|NA|TRBD1|TRBJ1-3
CASSGGTGQSSSGNTIYF
TGCGCCAGCAGTGGAGGGACAGGACAGTCGAGCTCTGGAAACACCATATATTTT
>TRBV11-2|NA|NA|TRBJ1-2
CASSLVTGSREDGYTF
TGTGCCAGCAGCCTAGTAACAGGGTCTCGGGAGGATGGCTACACCTTC
>TRBV2|NA|TRBD1|TRBJ2-3
CASSGDSAPSLF
TGTGCCAGCAGCGGGGACAGTGCCCCGTCCCTTTTT
>TRBV4-1|NA|TRBD2|TRBJ2-3
CASSQGLAGVQPDTQYF
TGCGCCAGCAGCCAGGGACTAGCGGGGGTACAGCCAGATACGCAGTATTTT
>TRBV4-2|once|NA|TRBJ2-1
CASSQDQWSQFF
TGTGCCAGCAGCCAAGACCAGTGGTCGCAGTTCTTC
>TRBV7-9|many|TRBD1|TRBJ2-5
CASSLGTGPQETQYF
TGTGCCAGCAGCTTGGGGACAGGGCCACAAGAGACCCAGTACTTC
>TRBV28|NA|NA|TRBJ1-4
CATRGSNEKLFF
TGTGCCACCCGGGGGTCAAATGAAAAACTGTTTTTT
>TRBV7-2|few|TRBD1|TRBJ2-7
CASSPVGQGTGEQYF
TGTGCCAGCAGCCCGGTGGGACAGGGAACCGGGGAGCAGTACTTC
>TRBV5-4|NA|TRBD2|TRBJ2-3
CASSPPSGRASDTQYF
TGTGCCAGCAGCCCACCTAGCGGGAGGGCCTCAGATACGCAGTATTTT
>TRBV28|NA|NA|TRBJ1-1
CASSLQSNEAFF
TGTGCCAGCAGTTTACAGTCCAATGAAGCTTTCTTT
>TRBV4-1|NA|TRBD2|TRBJ2-3
CASSRLAESSTDTQYF
TGCGCCAGCAGCCGGCTAGCGGAGAGTAGCACAGATACGCAGTATTTT
>TRBV5-6|few|NA|TRBJ2-7
CASSSAGLYTSYEQYF
TGTGCCAGCAGCTCCGCGGGGCTCTATACTTCCTACGAGCAGTACTTC
>TRBV11-3|many|NA|TRBJ2-1
CASSQAPTGFDEQFF
TGTGCCAGCAGCCAGGCCCCTACAGGGTTCGATGAGCAGTTCTTC
>TRBV3-1/TRBV3-2|NA|NA|TRBJ1-5
CASSQASNQPQHF
TGTGCCAGCAGCCAAGCTAGCAATCAGCCCCAGCATTTT
>TRBV5-6|NA|NA|TRBJ1-1
CASSDRGLNTEAFF
TGTGCCAGCAGCGACCGGGGCCTGAACACTGAAGCTTTCTTT
>TRBV10-3|NA|NA|TRBJ2-2
CAIRMSNTGELFF
TGTGCCATCCGCATGTCTAACACCGGGGAGCTGTTTTTT
>TRBV7-2|NA|TRBD1|TRBJ1-5
CASSSDRGHKPQHF
TGTGCCAGCAGCTCGGACAGGGGGCACAAGCCCCAGCATTTT
>TRBV11-1|NA|TRBD2|TRBJ2-1
CASSPSGRRVNEQFF
TGTGCCAGCAGCCCTAGCGGGAGAAGGGTGAATGAGCAGTTCTTC